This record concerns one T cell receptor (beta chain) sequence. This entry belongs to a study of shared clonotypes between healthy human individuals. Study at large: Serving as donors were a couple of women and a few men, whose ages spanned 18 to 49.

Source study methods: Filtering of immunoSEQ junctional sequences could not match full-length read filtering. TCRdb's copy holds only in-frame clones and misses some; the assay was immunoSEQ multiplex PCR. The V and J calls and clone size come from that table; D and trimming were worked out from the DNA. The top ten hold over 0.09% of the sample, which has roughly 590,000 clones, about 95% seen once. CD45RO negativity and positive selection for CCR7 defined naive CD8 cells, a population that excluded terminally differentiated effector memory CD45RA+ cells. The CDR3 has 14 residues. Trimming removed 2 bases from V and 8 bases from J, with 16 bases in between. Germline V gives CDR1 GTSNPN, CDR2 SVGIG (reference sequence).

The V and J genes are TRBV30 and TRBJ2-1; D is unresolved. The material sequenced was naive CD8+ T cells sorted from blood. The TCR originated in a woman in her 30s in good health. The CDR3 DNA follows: TGTGCCTGGAGTACCGGCTTGGGGTCTGATGAGCAGTTCTTC. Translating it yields CAWSTGLGSDEQFF. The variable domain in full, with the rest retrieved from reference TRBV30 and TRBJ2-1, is SQTIHQWPATLVQPVGSPLSLECTVEGTSNPNLYWYRQAAGRGLQLLFYSVGIGQISSEVPQNLSASRPQDRQFILSSKKLLLSDSGFYLCAWSTGLGSDEQFFGPGTRLTVL.